These 6 T cell receptor beta chains originate from one sample sequenced in a study of CD8 T cells in ankylosing spondylitis. In TCRdb, the 5' RACE reads were re-called with MiXCR into one record per CDR3 protein. The table has 85,000 to 100,000 distinct CDR3 sequences, 8.5% to 9% seen once. Sequenced input: blood, either unsorted or a sorted T cell fraction (not recorded which). The receptors come from a male donor with ankylosing spondylitis or in good health (not recorded which).

This clonotype was counted only a few times. The J gene is TRBJ2-3, the V gene TRBV5-4, with 15 positions matching TRBD2. V gave up 4 bases and J gave up 3 bases; unmatched junction bases: 6. The germline gives CDR1 SGHNT, CDR2 YYREEE (reference sequence). This CDR3 is 17 amino acids long. CDR3 loop: CASSARTSGGDTDTQYF. The CDR3 DNA sequence: TGTGCCAGCAGCGCTAGGACTAGCGGGGGGGATACAGATACGCAGTATTTT. Looking up the rest from reference TRBV5-4 and TRBJ2-3 gives the full variable domain: ETGVTQSPTHLIKTRGQQVTLRCSSQSGHNTVSWYQQALGQGPQFIFQYYREEENGRGNFPPRFSGLQFPNYSSELNVNALELDDSALYLCASSARTSGGDTDTQYFGPGTRLTVL.

At least ten counts were recorded for this clonotype. The CDR3 here is CASSIETGATEAFF. The CDR3 DNA follows: TGCGCCAGCAGCATTGAGACAGGGGCCACTGAAGCTTTCTTT. The chain combines TRBV5-1 with TRBJ1-1, with 8 bases lining up with TRBD1. Germline V gene sequence: CDR1 SGHRS, CDR2 YFSETQ. V lost 4 bases to trimming and J lost 4 bases; unmatched junction nucleotides: 6. This CDR3 spans 14 amino acids. Using reference TRBV5-1 and TRBJ1-1 for the parts outside the CDR3, the full variable domain is KAGVTQTPRYLIKTRGQQVTLSCSPISGHRSVSWYQQTPGQGLQFLFEYFSETQRNKGNFPGRFSGRQFSNSRSEMNVSTLELGDSALYLCASSIETGATEAFFGQGTRLTVV.

This clonotype has a count of ten or more. The chain recombines TRBV29-1 with TRBJ2-4; 7 bases line up with TRBD1. The CDR3 consists of 13 residues. J gave up 6 bases and V 6 bases, and 8 bases lay outside the gene matches. Germline V gives CDR1 SQVTM, CDR2 ANQGSEA. CDR3 bases: TGCAGCGTGACCCCGGGACAGCTAAACATTCAGTACTTC. Protein product: CSVTPGQLNIQYF.

This clonotype was found many times. V and J are TRBV20-1 and TRBJ1-2, with no clear D. Trimming cost V 5 bases and J 4 bases, with 8 bases left between them. In germline, CDR1 is DFQATT, CDR2 SNEGSKA (reference sequence). This CDR3 has 11 amino acids. The CDR3 nucleotides read TGCAGTGCTCCGGCTGCCTATGGCTACACCTTC. Residues: CSAPAAYGYTF.

This clonotype has ten or more counts. The rearrangement uses TRBV20-1 and TRBJ2-5; D might be TRBD1 (5 bases). This CDR3 contains 14 residues. Trimming left V 0 bases short and J 2 bases short, with 10 bases between. CDR1 is DFQATT and CDR2 is SNEGSKA in the germline V gene (reference sequence). The CDR3 DNA is TGCAGTGCTAGAGATTGGGGCAGGCAAGAGACCCAGTACTTC. Amino acid sequence: CSARDWGRQETQYF.

This clonotype was picked up many times. The chain is built from TRBV29-1 and TRBJ2-1, with 11 bases aligning to TRBD2. Germline V CDR1 and CDR2: SQVTM, ANQGSEA. After removal of 7 bases from V and 6 bases from J, the junction contained 8 bases not matched to a gene. CDR3 size: 14 residues. CDR3 sequence: CSARLAGSLNEQFF. CDR3 nucleotides: TGCAGCGCCCGACTAGCGGGGTCCCTCAATGAGCAGTTCTTC.